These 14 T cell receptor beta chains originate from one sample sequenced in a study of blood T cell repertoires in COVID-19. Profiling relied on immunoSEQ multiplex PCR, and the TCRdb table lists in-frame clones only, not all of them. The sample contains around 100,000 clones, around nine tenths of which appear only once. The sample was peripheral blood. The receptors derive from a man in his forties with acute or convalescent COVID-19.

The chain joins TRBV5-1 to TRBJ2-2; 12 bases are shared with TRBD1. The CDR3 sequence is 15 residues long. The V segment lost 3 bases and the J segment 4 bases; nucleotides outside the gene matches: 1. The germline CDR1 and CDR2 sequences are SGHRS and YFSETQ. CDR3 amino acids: CASSWDRGLTGELFF. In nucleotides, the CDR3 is TGCGCCAGCAGCTGGGACAGGGGGCTCACCGGGGAGCTGTTTTTT.

The chain's CDR3 is CAGGQGRGNTEAFF. CDR3 in DNA: TGTGCCGGGGGCCAGGGCCGGGGGAACACTGAAGCTTTCTTT. V is TRBV6-5 and J is TRBJ1-1; possibly TRBD1 for D (6 bases). Germline CDR1 and CDR2: MNHEY and SVGAGI. V lost 11 bases and J 1 base, leaving 17 bases between the germline ends. This CDR3 has 14 residues.

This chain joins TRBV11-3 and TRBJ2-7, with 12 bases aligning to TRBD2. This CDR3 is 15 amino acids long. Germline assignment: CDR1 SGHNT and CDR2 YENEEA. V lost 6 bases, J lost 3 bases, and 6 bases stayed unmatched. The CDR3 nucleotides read TGTGCCAGCAGTTTGACTAGCGGGGGCCGCTACGAGCAGTACTTC. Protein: CASSLTSGGRYEQYF.

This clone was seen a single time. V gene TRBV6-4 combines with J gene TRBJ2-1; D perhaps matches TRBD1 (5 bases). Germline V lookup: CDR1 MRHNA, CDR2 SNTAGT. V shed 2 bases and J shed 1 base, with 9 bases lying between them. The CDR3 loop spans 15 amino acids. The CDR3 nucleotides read TGTGCCAGCAGTGACGTGGCAGGGTCCTACAATGAGCAGTTCTTC. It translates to CASSDVAGSYNEQFF.

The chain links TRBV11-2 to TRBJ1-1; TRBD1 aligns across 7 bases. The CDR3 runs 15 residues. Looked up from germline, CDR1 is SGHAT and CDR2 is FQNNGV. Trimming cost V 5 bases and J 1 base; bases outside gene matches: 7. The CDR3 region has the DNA TGTGCCAGCAGCCGGACAGGATCATCGAACACTGAAGCTTTCTTT. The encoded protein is CASSRTGSSNTEAFF.

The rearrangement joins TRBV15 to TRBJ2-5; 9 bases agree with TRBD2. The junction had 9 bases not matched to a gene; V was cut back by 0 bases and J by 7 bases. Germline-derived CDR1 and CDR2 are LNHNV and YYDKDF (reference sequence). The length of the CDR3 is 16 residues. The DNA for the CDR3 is TGTGCCACCAGCAGAGATCGTGGACTAGCGATAGGGACCCAGTACTTC. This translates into CATSRDRGLAIGTQYF.

CDR3 region: CASSLAASRMYNEQFF. The CDR3 region has the DNA TGTGCCAGCAGCTTAGCGGCTAGCCGAATGTACAATGAGCAGTTCTTC. The chain uses TRBV7-2 and TRBJ2-1, with D possibly being TRBD2 (5 bases). The CDR3 consists of 16 residues. Deletions cut 0 bases from V and 4 bases from J, with 13 bases between. Germline CDR1 reads SGHTA; CDR2 reads FQGNSA.

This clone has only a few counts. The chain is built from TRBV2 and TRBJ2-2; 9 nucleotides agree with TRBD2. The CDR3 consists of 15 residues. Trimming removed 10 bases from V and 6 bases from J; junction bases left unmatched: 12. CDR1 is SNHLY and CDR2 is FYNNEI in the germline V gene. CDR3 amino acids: CAIELGGGAAGELFF. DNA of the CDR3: TGTGCCATCGAGTTGGGCGGGGGGGCCGCCGGGGAGCTGTTTTTT.

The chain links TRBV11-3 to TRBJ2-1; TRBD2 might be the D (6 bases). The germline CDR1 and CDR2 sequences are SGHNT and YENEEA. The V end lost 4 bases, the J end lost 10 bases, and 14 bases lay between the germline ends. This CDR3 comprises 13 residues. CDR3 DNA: TGTGCCAGCAGCTCGAGGAGTGGGGGGGAGCAGTTCTTC. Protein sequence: CASSSRSGGEQFF. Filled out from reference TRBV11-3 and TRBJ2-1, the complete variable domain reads EAGVVQSPRYKIIEKKQPVAFWCNPISGHNTLYWYLQNLGQGPELLIRYENEEAVDDSQLPKDRFSAERLKGVDSTLKIQPAELGDSAVYLCASSSRSGGEQFFGPGTRLTVL.

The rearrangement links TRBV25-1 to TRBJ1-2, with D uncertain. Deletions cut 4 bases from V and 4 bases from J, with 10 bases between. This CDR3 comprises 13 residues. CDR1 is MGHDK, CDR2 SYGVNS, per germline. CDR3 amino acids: CASSVGRGYGYTF. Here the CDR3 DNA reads TGTGCCAGCAGTGTCGGCCGGGGCTATGGCTACACCTTC.

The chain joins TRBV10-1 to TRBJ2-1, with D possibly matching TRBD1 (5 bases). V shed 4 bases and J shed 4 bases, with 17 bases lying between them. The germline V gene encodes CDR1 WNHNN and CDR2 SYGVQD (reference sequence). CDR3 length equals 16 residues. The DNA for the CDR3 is TGCGCCAGCAGTGTTTACCGACAGATCCCTTACAATGAGCAGTTCTTC. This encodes CASSVYRQIPYNEQFF.

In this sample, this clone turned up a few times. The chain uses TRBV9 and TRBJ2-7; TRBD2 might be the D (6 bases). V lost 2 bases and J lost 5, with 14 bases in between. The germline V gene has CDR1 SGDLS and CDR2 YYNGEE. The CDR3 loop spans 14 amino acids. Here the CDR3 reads CASSVVGGFDEQYF. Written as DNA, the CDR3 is TGTGCCAGCAGCGTCGTGGGGGGTTTCGACGAGCAGTACTTC.

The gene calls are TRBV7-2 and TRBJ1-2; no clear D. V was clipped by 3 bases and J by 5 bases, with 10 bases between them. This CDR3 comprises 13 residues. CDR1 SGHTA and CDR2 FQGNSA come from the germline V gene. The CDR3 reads CASSFDGGYGYTF. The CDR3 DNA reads TGTGCCAGCAGCTTCGACGGAGGTTATGGCTACACCTTC.

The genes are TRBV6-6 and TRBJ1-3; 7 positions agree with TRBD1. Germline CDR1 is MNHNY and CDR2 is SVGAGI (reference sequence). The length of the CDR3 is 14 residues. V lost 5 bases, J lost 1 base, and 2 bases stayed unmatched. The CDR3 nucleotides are TGTGCCAGCAGTCTACAGGGGTCTGGAAACACCATATATTTT. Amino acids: CASSLQGSGNTIYF.